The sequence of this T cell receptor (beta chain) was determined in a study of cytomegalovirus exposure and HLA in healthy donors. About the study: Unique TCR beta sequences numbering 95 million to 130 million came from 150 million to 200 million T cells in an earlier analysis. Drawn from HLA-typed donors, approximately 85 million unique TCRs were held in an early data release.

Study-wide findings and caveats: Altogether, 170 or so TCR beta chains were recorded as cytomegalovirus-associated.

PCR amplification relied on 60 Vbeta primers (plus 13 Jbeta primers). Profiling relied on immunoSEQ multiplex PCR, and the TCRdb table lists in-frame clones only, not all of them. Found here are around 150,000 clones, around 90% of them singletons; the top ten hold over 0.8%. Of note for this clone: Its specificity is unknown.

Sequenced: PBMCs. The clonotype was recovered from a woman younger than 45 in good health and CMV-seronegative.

In DNA form, the CDR3 reads TGTGCCAGCAGCCCGGTCCAGGGCAGGGCAGATACGCAGTATTTT. This gives the protein CASSPVQGRADTQYF. The chain recombines TRBV7-7 with TRBJ2-3, with a weak D call TRBD1 (5 bases). V was clipped by 5 bases and J by 4 bases, with 16 bases between them. The CDR3 has 15 residues. Germline-derived CDR1 and CDR2 are SSHAT and FNYEAQ (reference sequence).